Shown below are 22 T cell receptor beta chains from a single sample sequenced in a study of blood T cell repertoires in COVID-19. The repertoire was sequenced with immunoSEQ multiplex PCR; TCRdb's copy has only in-frame clones and lacks some. This sample has under 550,000 clones; 70% to 90% occur once, and the top ten carry approximately 0.92%. The sequencing input was peripheral blood. Every receptor here comes from a man between 18 and 35 years old with COVID-19, enrolled during active disease.

This chain links TRBV5-4 with TRBJ1-4, with D unclear. Looked up from germline, CDR1 is SGHNT and CDR2 is YYREEE (reference sequence). Trimming took off 4 bases at V and 4 bases at J, with 8 bases between the two ends. CDR3 size: 13 residues. CDR3 amino acids: CASSVDGNEKLFF. The CDR3 DNA sequence: TGTGCCAGCAGCGTGGACGGTAATGAAAAACTGTTTTTT.

The chain employs TRBV27 and TRBJ1-1, with D uncertain. This CDR3 is built from 13 residues. V lost 5 bases, J lost 6 bases, and 13 bases lay in between. Germline lookup yields CDR1 MNHEY and CDR2 SMNVEV (reference sequence). CDR3 protein: CASSPPFPAEAFF. For the CDR3, the DNA is TGTGCCAGCAGTCCGCCATTCCCAGCTGAAGCTTTCTTT.

The chain links TRBV24-1 to TRBJ2-7; possibly TRBD1 for D (6 bases). V lost 3 bases and J lost 7, with 12 bases in between. The CDR3 has 13 residues. Per germline, CDR1 KGHDR and CDR2 SFDVKD. The CDR3, as DNA: TGTGCCACCAGTGATGTGGGGGCTGGGGAGCAGTACTTC. It translates to CATSDVGAGEQYF.

This chain links TRBV6-5 with TRBJ2-3, with a possible D match to TRBD1 (5 bases). The ends were cut back, 6 bases at V and 6 bases at J, with 19 bases in the middle. CDR3 length equals 15 residues. Germline CDR1 and CDR2: MNHEY and SVGAGI. The CDR3 spells CASRMSQVHRDTQYF. CDR3 in DNA: TGTGCCAGCAGAATGAGCCAGGTCCACAGGGATACGCAGTATTTT.

The chain has TRBV19 and TRBJ2-2, with 9 bases matching TRBD1. This CDR3 region has 17 residues. Germline loops: CDR1 LNHDA, CDR2 SQIVND (reference sequence). V lost 1 base to trimming and J lost 4 bases; unmatched junction nucleotides: 7. CDR3: CASSIGGGTGFTGELFF. The CDR3 DNA reads as TGTGCCAGTAGTATAGGTGGTGGGACAGGGTTCACCGGGGAGCTGTTTTTT.

The chain recombines TRBV6-5 with TRBJ1-1, with TRBD1 identical over 7 bases. CDR1 is MNHEY, CDR2 SVGAGI, per germline. The CDR3 spans 13 residues. V trimming: 4 bases; J trimming: 7 bases; junction bases outside the gene matches: 6. The CDR3 loop reads CASSSQGKNEAFF. The CDR3 coding sequence is TGTGCCAGCAGTTCACAGGGGAAGAATGAAGCTTTCTTT.

CDR3 nucleotide sequence: TGTGCCAGCAGTTACTCGAACAGGGGGCATAGTGGCTACACCTTC. Protein sequence: CASSYSNRGHSGYTF. J is TRBJ1-2 and V is TRBV6-5; 9 bases agree with TRBD1. V was clipped by 0 bases and J by 7 bases; unmatched bases: 6. The CDR3 has 15 amino acids. Germline loops: CDR1 MNHEY, CDR2 SVGAGI.

CDR3 DNA: TGTGCCAGTAGTATTTTGGCGGGGGGGCCAAGAACCGGGGAGCTGTTTTTT. This translates into CASSILAGGPRTGELFF. The chain uses TRBV19 and TRBJ2-2, with 9 bases matching TRBD2. This CDR3 is built from 17 residues. Unmatched junction bases numbered 10, after V lost 3 bases and J lost 5 bases. Germline V lookup: CDR1 LNHDA, CDR2 SQIVND (reference sequence).

V and J are TRBV5-1 and TRBJ1-6; 7 bases match TRBD1. Per germline, CDR1 SGHRS and CDR2 YFSETQ. This CDR3 has 15 residues. V gave up 0 bases and J gave up 7 bases; unmatched junction bases: 4. The CDR3 DNA sequence: TGCGCCAGCAGCTTGGCCTCGGGACAGAATTCACCCCTCCACTTT. Protein product: CASSLASGQNSPLHF.

This rearrangement joins TRBV3-1 (or the pseudogene TRBV3-2) to TRBJ2-7; tentatively, D is TRBD1 (7 bases). Germline V CDR1 and CDR2: LGHDT, YNNKEL (reference sequence). Trimming took 0 bases from V and 4 from J, leaving 13 bases between them. The CDR3 spans 15 residues. CDR3 sequence reads: CASSQDGGGVYEQYF. DNA of the CDR3: TGTGCCAGCAGCCAAGACGGAGGGGGCGTTTACGAGCAGTACTTC.

The chain is built from TRBV19 and TRBJ2-2, with unresolved D. Deletions cut 7 bases from V and 5 bases from J, with 17 bases between. Germline assignment: CDR1 LNHDA and CDR2 SQIVND (reference sequence). CDR3 size: 15 residues. The CDR3 protein is CASKTTFTWTGELFF. In nucleotides, the CDR3 is TGTGCCAGTAAGACAACTTTCACGTGGACCGGGGAGCTGTTTTTT.

Remarks on this clone: No conserved phenylalanine or tryptophan ends this CDR3, so it is likely a read error. It is unclear where the CDR3 begins or ends on the DNA, so no DNA is shown, and the CDR3 is as TCRdb lists it. This chain links TRBV5-3 with TRBJ1-6; TRBD1, the D gene given by the table, was not confirmed from the DNA. TRBV5-3 is an ORF, with its function uncertain. The CDR3 has 12 residues if both end residues are counted. CDR3 sequence reads: CARRPTRDRGRV.

This chain joins TRBV30 and TRBJ1-4; 7 nucleotides match TRBD1. This CDR3 has 15 residues. The V and J ends lost 1 base and 6 bases, in that order; junction bases with no gene match: 8. The germline gives CDR1 GTSNPN, CDR2 SVGIG (reference sequence). Here the CDR3 DNA reads TGTGCCTGGAGTGCTGGGGACAGTCGTGATGAAAAACTGTTTTTT. Translated, it gives CAWSAGDSRDEKLFF.

The V and J genes are TRBV5-4 and TRBJ1-4; 8 positions match TRBD1. This CDR3 contains 15 residues. The germline V gene has CDR1 SGHNT and CDR2 YYREEE (reference sequence). J gave up 8 bases and V 0 bases, and 6 bases lay outside the gene matches. CDR3 residues: CASSLGGQGKEKLFF. The CDR3, as DNA: TGTGCCAGCAGCTTGGGAGGACAGGGTAAAGAAAAACTGTTTTTT.

The chain carries TRBV27 and TRBJ1-6, with a possible D match to TRBD1 (5 bases). V was clipped by 3 bases and J by 14 bases, with 17 bases between them. Germline V gene lookup returns CDR1 MNHEY and CDR2 SMNVEV (reference sequence). CDR3 size: 14 residues. Written as DNA, the CDR3 is TGTGCCAGCAGTTTCCCAGGAGGGGAAGGAACCCTCCACTTT. Translated: CASSFPGGEGTLHF.

Only a few counts were recorded for this clone. The chain has TRBV7-9 and TRBJ2-1; 8 bases agree with TRBD2. This CDR3 is built from 14 residues. The germline V gene has CDR1 SEHNR and CDR2 FQNEAQ (reference sequence). Trimming cost V 5 bases and J 5 bases; bases outside gene matches: 5. The chain's CDR3 is CASSLSGANNEQFF. The CDR3, as DNA: TGTGCCAGCAGCCTTAGCGGGGCGAACAATGAGCAGTTCTTC.

CDR3 in DNA: TGTGCCAGCAGCTTAGTAACCGGGGAGCTGTTTTTT. This gives the protein CASSLVTGELFF. The rearrangement links TRBV7-6 to TRBJ2-2; D remains unclear. This CDR3 is built from 12 residues. CDR1 and CDR2 (germline): SGHVS, FNYEAQ. V lost 1 base to trimming and J lost 5 bases, with 2 bases between them. Filled out from reference TRBV7-6 and TRBJ2-2, the complete variable domain reads GAGVSQSPRYKVTKRGQDVALRCDPISGHVSLYWYRQALGQGPEFLTYFNYEAQQDKSGLPNDRFSAERPEGSISTLTIQRTEQRDSAMYRCASSLVTGELFFGEGSRLTVL.

The chain joins TRBV3-1 (or the pseudogene TRBV3-2) to TRBJ2-5, with TRBD2 matching over 9 bases. Looked up from germline, CDR1 is LGHDT and CDR2 is YNNKEL (reference sequence). This CDR3 has 16 amino acids. With V trimmed by 3 bases and J by 5 bases, 10 bases remained unmatched. The CDR3 loop is CASSQARGGVRETQYF. DNA for the CDR3: TGTGCCAGCAGCCAGGCCCGCGGGGGGGTCAGGGAGACCCAGTACTTC.

Regarding this clone: The sample carries other DNA sequences with the same CDR3. V gene TRBV19 combines with J gene TRBJ2-5; TRBD2 aligns across 7 bases. The germline gives CDR1 LNHDA, CDR2 SQIVND (reference sequence). V shed 3 bases, J shed 5 bases, and the junction held 9 bases outside the gene matches. The CDR3 totals 15 residues. CDR3 residues: CASSMVAGDSETQYF. The DNA of the CDR3 is TGTGCCAGTAGTATGGTGGCGGGAGATAGTGAGACCCAGTACTTC.

The V gene is TRBV6-4, the J gene TRBJ2-7, with a tentative D call TRBD1 (5 bases). Trimming removed 4 bases from V and 7 bases from J, with 23 bases in between. Germline V gene sequence: CDR1 MRHNA, CDR2 SNTAGT. This CDR3 is built from 16 residues. CDR3 in amino acids: CASSVVSTASDGEQYF. The CDR3 coding sequence is TGTGCCAGCAGTGTCGTGTCGACAGCTTCTGATGGGGAGCAGTACTTC.

This clone has a single count. This may be a read error, as it is one base from a much larger clone. Other DNA sequences in the same sample also yield this CDR3. The rearrangement links TRBV30 to TRBJ1-5; 7 bases fit TRBD1. J lost 4 bases, V lost 0 bases, and 0 bases had no gene match. This CDR3 has 13 amino acids. Germline values: CDR1 GTSNPN, CDR2 SVGIG (reference sequence). CDR3: CAWSVQGNQPQHF. CDR3 sequence (DNA): TGTGCCTGGAGTGTACAGGGGAATCAGCCCCAGCATTTT.

The chain combines TRBV30 with TRBJ1-2; a weak D match, TRBD1 (6 bases). Germline-derived CDR1 and CDR2 are GTSNPN and SVGIG (reference sequence). Trimming cost V 3 bases and J 5 bases, with 13 bases left between them. The CDR3 is 13 amino acids. Written as DNA, the CDR3 is TGTGCCTGGAGGCAGGGGAGATGGTATGGCTACACCTTC. This codes for CAWRQGRWYGYTF.